What follows are 18 T cell receptor beta chains derived from one specimen sequenced in a study of beta chain features in type 1 diabetes. Sequenced material consisted of expressed TCRB transcripts (all of the isolated RNA was reverse transcribed). Sequencing used immunoSEQ multiplex PCR; TCRdb keeps in-frame clones, though not all of them. The profile shows about 410,000 clones, roughly 13% of them singletons. The specimen sequenced was naive CD4+ T cells from blood. Receptors were obtained from a young man in good health.

The chain combines TRBV7-8 with TRBJ1-1, with 7 bases that match TRBD1. Germline CDR1 and CDR2: SGHVS and FQNEAQ. J lost 3 bases, V lost 7 bases, and 5 bases had no gene match. This CDR3 is 13 amino acids long. This CDR3 is CASILDRDTEAFF. In DNA, the CDR3 is TGTGCCAGCATCCTTGACAGGGACACTGAAGCTTTCTTT. Supplemented by reference TRBV7-8 and TRBJ1-1, the full variable domain reads GAGVSQSPRYKVAKRGQDVALRCDPISGHVSLFWYQQALGQGPEFLTYFQNEAQLDKSGLPSDRFFAERPEGSVSTLKIQRTQQEDSAVYLCASILDRDTEAFFGQGTRLTVV.

The table lists this clone with a few counts. The chain recombines TRBV29-1 with TRBJ1-2, with no clear D. The CDR3 runs 12 residues. Trimming pared 6 bases from V and 0 bases from J, leaving 8 bases between. Looked up from germline, CDR1 is SQVTM and CDR2 is ANQGSEA. This CDR3 is CSVRTSNYGYTF. The CDR3, as DNA: TGCAGCGTGAGGACCTCTAACTATGGCTACACCTTC. The full variable domain, with the rest looked up from reference TRBV29-1 and TRBJ1-2, is SAVISQKPSRDICQRGTSLTIQCQVDSQVTMMFWYRQQPGQSLTLIATANQGSEATYESGFVIDKFPISRPNLTFSTLTVSNMSPEDSSIYLCSVRTSNYGYTFGSGTRLTVV.

Of note for this clone: This sample includes further DNA sequences coding for the same CDR3. This chain joins TRBV29-1 and TRBJ2-5; TRBD2 matches 9 bases. Germline V gives CDR1 SQVTM, CDR2 ANQGSEA. This CDR3 is 13 amino acids long. The J segment lost 4 bases and the V segment lost 3 bases, leaving 3 bases of the junction unmatched. This CDR3 reads CSVERGGRETQYF. CDR3 DNA: TGCAGCGTTGAGCGGGGGGGTCGAGAGACCCAGTACTTC.

This clone was seen a few times. In nucleotides, the CDR3 is TGCGCCAGCAGCTTGGAGGCAGCCTATGGCTACACCTTC. Its protein is CASSLEAAYGYTF. The genes are TRBV5-1 and TRBJ1-2; no clear D. With 0 bases removed from V and 4 bases from J, the gap between germline ends came to 7 bases. The CDR3 runs to 13 residues. The V gene's germline CDR1 is SGHRS and CDR2 YFSETQ.

This clone has a handful of counts. V gene TRBV7-9 combines with J gene TRBJ1-1; D perhaps matches TRBD1 (6 bases). Germline V lookup: CDR1 SEHNR, CDR2 FQNEAQ (reference sequence). The ends were cut back, 8 bases at V and 4 bases at J, with 17 bases in the middle. The CDR3 is 14 residues long. The CDR3 region is CASSPPGASTEAFF. CDR3 nucleotides: TGTGCCAGCTCGCCCCCGGGGGCGAGCACTGAAGCTTTCTTT.

The CDR3 DNA follows: TGTGCCAGCAGCTTGGTAGCGGGATCCTACAATGAGCAGTTCTTC. Translating it yields CASSLVAGSYNEQFF. This chain connects TRBV11-3 to TRBJ2-1; TRBD2 agrees at 8 bases. The V gene end was trimmed by 3 bases and the J gene end by 1 base; junction bases not matched to a gene: 2. CDR3 size: 15 residues. CDR1 and CDR2 from the germline V gene are SGHNT and YENEEA. Full variable domain (outside the CDR3, taken from reference TRBV11-3 and TRBJ2-1): EAGVVQSPRYKIIEKKQPVAFWCNPISGHNTLYWYLQNLGQGPELLIRYENEEAVDDSQLPKDRFSAERLKGVDSTLKIQPAELGDSAVYLCASSLVAGSYNEQFFGPGTRLTVL.

This clone was seen a handful of times. Other DNA sequences in this specimen translate into the identical CDR3. V usage is TRBV29-1 and J usage is TRBJ2-3, with D unresolved. The CDR3 totals 12 residues. V gave up 3 bases and J gave up 0 bases, with 4 bases separating them. The germline V gene has CDR1 SQVTM and CDR2 ANQGSEA. As DNA, the CDR3 is TGCAGCGTTGACAGAAGCACAGATACGCAGTATTTT. Protein product: CSVDRSTDTQYF.

This clone was detected only a few times. This chain connects TRBV10-3 to TRBJ1-2; D is unresolved. Germline loops: CDR1 ENHRY, CDR2 SYGVKD. The CDR3 consists of 14 residues. Trimming took 7 bases from V and 7 from J, leaving 19 bases between them. The CDR3 loop is CAIKREAGIGGYTF. CDR3 DNA: TGTGCCATCAAGCGAGAAGCGGGGATAGGTGGCTACACCTTC.

The chain employs TRBV11-1 and TRBJ2-1; TRBD2 aligns across 7 bases. Unmatched junction bases numbered 8, after V lost 0 bases and J lost 15 bases. Germline V lookup: CDR1 SGHAT, CDR2 FQDESV (reference sequence). The length of the CDR3 is 13 residues. The CDR3 DNA reads as TGTGCCAGCAGCTTAGCGCAGCGGGGCCTTGCGTTCTTC. Its protein is CASSLAQRGLAFF.

The chain links TRBV5-6 to TRBJ2-1; 8 bases align to TRBD1. The junction had 12 bases not matched to a gene; V was cut back by 2 bases and J by 8 bases. This CDR3 is 16 amino acids long. Germline values: CDR1 SGHDT, CDR2 YYEEEE. CDR3 region: CASSFRKGQAADEQFF. The CDR3 DNA follows: TGTGCCAGCAGCTTCCGGAAGGGACAGGCAGCGGATGAGCAGTTCTTC.

The chain is built from TRBV25-1 and TRBJ1-2, with 7 nucleotides matching TRBD1. Germline values: CDR1 MGHDK, CDR2 SYGVNS. V was clipped by 6 bases and J by 8 bases; unmatched bases: 6. This CDR3 comprises 12 residues. CDR3 sequence: CASRDGTEGYTF. In DNA form, the CDR3 reads TGTGCCAGCAGGGACGGGACAGAAGGCTACACCTTC.

The chain has TRBV6-5 and TRBJ2-7, with a weak D call TRBD2 (5 bases). Trimming cost V 2 bases and J 3 bases, with 5 bases left between them. Germline V CDR1 and CDR2: MNHEY, SVGAGI. The CDR3 is 12 residues long. The CDR3, as DNA: TGTGCCAGCAGTTACGAGGGCTACGAGCAGTACGTC. Amino acids: CASSYEGYEQYV.

This clone appeared a few times. V gene TRBV6-4 combines with J gene TRBJ2-1, with 7 bases aligning to TRBD2. Germline values: CDR1 MRHNA, CDR2 SNTAGT. The CDR3 sequence is 15 residues long. Trimming took 2 bases from V and 6 from J; bases not matched to a gene: 7. The CDR3 nucleotides are TGTGCCAGCAGTGACCTGGGGACTAAGGGCAATGAGCAGTTCTTC. Translating gives CASSDLGTKGNEQFF.

The V gene is TRBV7-2, the J gene TRBJ1-1; unclear D gene. V shed 5 bases and J shed 0 bases, with 13 bases lying between them. The CDR3 has 15 residues. Looked up from germline, CDR1 is SGHTA and CDR2 is FQGNSA. CDR3 sequence: CASSATGAMNTEAFF. DNA of the CDR3: TGTGCCAGCAGCGCCACCGGAGCAATGAACACTGAAGCTTTCTTT. The variable domain in full, with the rest retrieved from reference TRBV7-2 and TRBJ1-1, is GAGVSQSPSNKVTEKGKDVELRCDPISGHTALYWYRQSLGQGLEFLIYFQGNSAPDKSGLPSDRFSAERTGGSVSTLTIQRTQQEDSAVYLCASSATGAMNTEAFFGQGTRLTVV.

This chain uses TRBV9 with TRBJ2-5; 13 bases line up with TRBD2. Germline lookup yields CDR1 SGDLS and CDR2 YYNGEE. Unmatched junction bases numbered 2, after V lost 2 bases and J lost 4 bases. The CDR3 contains 15 residues. The CDR3, as DNA: TGTGCCAGCAGCGTGGGACTAGCGGGGTCAGAGACCCAGTACTTC. Residues: CASSVGLAGSETQYF.

This clone was counted only a few times. V usage is TRBV11-2 and J usage is TRBJ2-1, with TRBD2 matching 13 bases. V was pared by 5 bases and J by 10 bases, with 8 bases of the junction left unmatched. CDR3 length equals 15 residues. Per germline, CDR1 SGHAT and CDR2 FQNNGV. This CDR3 reads CASSPGLAGTREQFF. In DNA form, the CDR3 reads TGTGCCAGCAGCCCGGGACTAGCGGGAACGAGAGAGCAGTTCTTC.

This clone was counted only a few times. This chain uses TRBV7-2 with TRBJ2-6, with unresolved D. This CDR3 is 15 amino acids long. The V gene's germline CDR1 is SGHTA and CDR2 FQGNSA. V lost 5 bases, J lost 2 bases, and 10 bases lay in between. CDR3 sequence reads: CASSTQGAGANVLTF. The CDR3 DNA is TGTGCCAGCAGCACACAAGGCGCTGGGGCCAACGTCCTGACTTTC.

The rearrangement uses TRBV30 and TRBJ2-3, with TRBD2 identical over 11 bases. The junction had 10 bases not matched to a gene; V was cut back by 5 bases and J by 6 bases. CDR3 length equals 15 residues. The germline V gene has CDR1 GTSNPN and CDR2 SVGIG (reference sequence). Here the CDR3 DNA reads TGTGCCTGGGACGGTAGCGGGAGGGCCCTGGATACGCAGTATTTT. Its translation is CAWDGSGRALDTQYF.